This TCR beta chain appears in the sequencing data of a study of beta chain features in type 1 diabetes. This clone was seen a handful of times. Additional DNA sequences in this sample encode the identical CDR3. The germline V gene has CDR1 KGHSH and CDR2 LQKENI. Trimming removed 2 bases at V and 4 bases at J, with 3 bases between. The CDR3 is made up of 12 amino acids. Every donor had blood drawn once into heparin, about 116 mL on average. As every portion of the isolated RNA was reverse transcribed, the sequencing read expressed TCRB transcripts. It was found that naive, central memory and regulatory T cell samples averaged around 3.8 million reads. Profiled with immunoSEQ multiplex PCR; TCRdb holds only in-frame clones, not every one. The data contain under 400,000 clones, roughly 13% of them singletons.

The sample taken for sequencing was naive CD4+ T cells from blood. The chain is built from TRBV18 and TRBJ1-5, with D unclear. The receptor's source is a man aged 18-30 years in good health. The CDR3 bases are TGTGCCAGCTCACCAGTAAATCAGCCCCAGCATTTT. This encodes CASSPVNQPQHF. Complete variable domain (other parts from reference TRBV18 and TRBJ1-5): NAGVMQNPRHLVRRRGQEARLRCSPMKGHSHVYWYRQLPEEGLKFMVYLQKENIIDESGMPKERFSAEFPKEGPSILRIQQVVRGDSAAYFCASSPVNQPQHFGDGTRLSIL.